This TCR beta chain was identified in a study of T cell responses to AZD1222 COVID-19 vaccine. The CDR3 is 13 residues long. V gave up 6 bases and J gave up 1 base, with 9 bases separating them. Germline V gene data show CDR1 as ENHRY and CDR2 as SYGVKD. Using immunoSEQ multiplex PCR, the repertoire was profiled, and TCRdb retains in-frame clones only, with some absent. Among some 120,000 clones listed, approximately 94% were seen once. Turning to this clone: No antigen is known for it.

Study outcomes and limitations: Clonal diversity may have been underestimated in mostly white British donors. Only 5 to 7 AZD1222 recipients tested seropositive at baseline.

This specimen consisted of peripheral blood, obtained on day 0 of AZD1222 vaccination. The chain has TRBV10-3 and TRBJ1-2; D is undetermined. This clonotype was sampled from an adult in good health. The CDR3 reads CAISPDLNYGYTF. CDR3 nucleotides: TGTGCCATCAGCCCAGATCTTAACTATGGCTACACCTTC.